The T cell receptor beta chain described here comes from a study of CD8 T cells in ankylosing spondylitis. The germline V gene has CDR1 LNHDA and CDR2 SQIVND (reference sequence). The CDR3 has 17 amino acids. The V gene lost 7 bases and the J gene lost 5 bases, with 24 bases spanning the gap. Note on this clonotype: Its specificity is unknown.

Study conclusions and caveats: Reactive arthritis synovial fluid and blood were previously reported to contain some motif variants. Blood of patients with ankylosing spondylitis appeared to be characterized by a TCR beta motif of several highly homologous variants.

Quantitative 5'-RACE was performed with molecular barcodes, and it yielded the TCR beta libraries. TCRdb processed the 5' RACE reads anew with MiXCR; each CDR3 protein has one entry. The sample carries about 450,000 distinct CDR3 sequences, 25% to 30% recorded once. This chain joins TRBV19 and TRBJ1-5, with D tentatively TRBD1 (6 bases). The receptor comes from a male donor with ankylosing spondylitis. The sample consisted of blood, either unsorted or a sorted T cell fraction (not recorded which). The CDR3 DNA sequence: TGTGCCAGTACCGACTTGAGGGGGGATCCTGCCCATCAGCCCCAGCATTTT. Protein: CASTDLRGDPAHQPQHF.